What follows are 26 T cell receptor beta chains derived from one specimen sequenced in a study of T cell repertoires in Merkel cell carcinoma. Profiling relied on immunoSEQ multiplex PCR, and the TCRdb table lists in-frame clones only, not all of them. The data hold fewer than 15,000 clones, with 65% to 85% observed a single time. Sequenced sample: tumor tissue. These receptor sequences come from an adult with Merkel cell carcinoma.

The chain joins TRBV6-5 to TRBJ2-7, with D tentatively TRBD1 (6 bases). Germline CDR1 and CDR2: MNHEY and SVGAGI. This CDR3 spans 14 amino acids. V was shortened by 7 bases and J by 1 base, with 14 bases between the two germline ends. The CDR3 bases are TGTGCCAGCAATCCGGACAGCGGTTCCTACGAGCAGTACTTC. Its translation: CASNPDSGSYEQYF.

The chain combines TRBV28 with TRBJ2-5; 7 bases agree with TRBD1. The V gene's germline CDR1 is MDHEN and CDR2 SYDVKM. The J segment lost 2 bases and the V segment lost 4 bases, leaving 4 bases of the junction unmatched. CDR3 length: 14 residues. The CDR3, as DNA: TGTGCCAGCAGTTACAGGGGCGCTCAAGAGACCCAGTACTTC. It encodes CASSYRGAQETQYF.

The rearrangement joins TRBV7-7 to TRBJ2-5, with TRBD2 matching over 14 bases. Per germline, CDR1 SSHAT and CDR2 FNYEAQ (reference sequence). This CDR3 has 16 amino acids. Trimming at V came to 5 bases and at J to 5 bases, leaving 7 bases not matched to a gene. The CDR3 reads CASSPRTSGRKETQYF. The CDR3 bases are TGTGCCAGCAGCCCCAGGACTAGCGGGAGGAAGGAGACCCAGTACTTC.

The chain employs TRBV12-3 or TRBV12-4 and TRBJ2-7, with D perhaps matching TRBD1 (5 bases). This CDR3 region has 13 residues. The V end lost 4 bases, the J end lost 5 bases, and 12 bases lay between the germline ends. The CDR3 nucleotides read TGTGCCAGCAGTTCTTTAGGGGCCCACGAGCAGTACTTC. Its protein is CASSSLGAHEQYF.

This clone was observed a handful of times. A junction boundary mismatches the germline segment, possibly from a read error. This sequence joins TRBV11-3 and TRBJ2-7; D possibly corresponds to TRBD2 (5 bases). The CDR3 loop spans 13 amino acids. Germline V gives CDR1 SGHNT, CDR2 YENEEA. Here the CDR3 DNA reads TGTGCCGGCAGGAAAAGAAGAGGGAACGAGCAGTACTTC. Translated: CAGRKRRGNEQYF.

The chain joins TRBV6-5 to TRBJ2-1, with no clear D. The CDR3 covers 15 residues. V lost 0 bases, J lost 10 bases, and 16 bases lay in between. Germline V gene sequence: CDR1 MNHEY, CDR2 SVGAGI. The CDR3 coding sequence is TGTGCCAGCAGTTACTCGACGGGCGCGGTGGGAGAGCAGTTCTTC. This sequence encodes CASSYSTGAVGEQFF.

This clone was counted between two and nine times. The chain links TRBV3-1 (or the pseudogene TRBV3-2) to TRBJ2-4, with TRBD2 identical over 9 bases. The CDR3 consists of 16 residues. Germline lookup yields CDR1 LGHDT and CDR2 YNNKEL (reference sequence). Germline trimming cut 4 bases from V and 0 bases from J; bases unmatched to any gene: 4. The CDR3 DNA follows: TGTGCCAGCAGCCCGGGACTAGCCGTAGCCAAAAACATTCAGTACTTC. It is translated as CASSPGLAVAKNIQYF.

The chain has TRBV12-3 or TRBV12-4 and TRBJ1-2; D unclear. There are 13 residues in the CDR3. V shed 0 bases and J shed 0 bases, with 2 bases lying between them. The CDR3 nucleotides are TGTGCCAGCAGTTTAGCCGCTAACTATGGCTACACCTTC. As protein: CASSLAANYGYTF.

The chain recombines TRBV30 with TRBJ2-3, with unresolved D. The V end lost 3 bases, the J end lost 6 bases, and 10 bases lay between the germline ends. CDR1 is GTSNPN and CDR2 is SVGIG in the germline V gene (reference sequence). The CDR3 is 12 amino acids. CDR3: CAWSQTWDTQYF. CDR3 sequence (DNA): TGTGCCTGGAGCCAGACTTGGGATACGCAGTATTTT.

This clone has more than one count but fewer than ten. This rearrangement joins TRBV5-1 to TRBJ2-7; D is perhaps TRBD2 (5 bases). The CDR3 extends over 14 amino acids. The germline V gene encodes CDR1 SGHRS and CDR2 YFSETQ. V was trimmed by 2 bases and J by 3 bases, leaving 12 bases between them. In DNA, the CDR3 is TGCGCCAGCAGCTTCGAGGGTGTCCGCTACGAGCAGTACTTC. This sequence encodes CASSFEGVRYEQYF.

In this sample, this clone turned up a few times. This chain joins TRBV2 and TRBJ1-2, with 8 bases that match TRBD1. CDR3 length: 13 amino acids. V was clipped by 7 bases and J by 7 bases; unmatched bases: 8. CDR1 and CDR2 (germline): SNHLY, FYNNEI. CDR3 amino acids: CASTRQGRSGYTF. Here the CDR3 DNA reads TGTGCCAGCACCAGACAGGGGAGAAGTGGCTACACCTTC.

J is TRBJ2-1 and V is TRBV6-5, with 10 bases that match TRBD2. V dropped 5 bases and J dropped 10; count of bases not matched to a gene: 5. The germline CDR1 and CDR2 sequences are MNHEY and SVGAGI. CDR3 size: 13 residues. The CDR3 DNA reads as TGTGCCAGCAGTCCAACTAGCGGGAACGAGCAGTTCTTC. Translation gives CASSPTSGNEQFF.

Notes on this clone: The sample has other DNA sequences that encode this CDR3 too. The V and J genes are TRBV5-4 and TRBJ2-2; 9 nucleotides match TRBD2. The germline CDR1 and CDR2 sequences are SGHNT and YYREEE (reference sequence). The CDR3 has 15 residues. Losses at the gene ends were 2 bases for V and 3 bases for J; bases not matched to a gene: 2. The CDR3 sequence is CASSLAGGYTGELFF. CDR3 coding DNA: TGTGCCAGCAGCTTAGCGGGGGGCTACACCGGGGAGCTGTTTTTT.

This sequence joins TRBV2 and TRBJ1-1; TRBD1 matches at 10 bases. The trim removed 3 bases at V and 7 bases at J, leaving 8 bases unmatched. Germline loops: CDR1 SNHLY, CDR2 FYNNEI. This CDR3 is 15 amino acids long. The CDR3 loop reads CASSDSTGGAIEAFF. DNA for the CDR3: TGTGCCAGCAGTGACTCGACAGGGGGCGCCATTGAAGCTTTCTTT.

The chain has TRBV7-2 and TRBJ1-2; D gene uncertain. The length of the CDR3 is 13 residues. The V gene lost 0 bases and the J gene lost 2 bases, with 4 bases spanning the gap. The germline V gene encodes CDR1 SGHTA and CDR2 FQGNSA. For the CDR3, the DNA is TGTGCCAGCAGCTTAGCAGTCAACTATGGCTACACCTTC. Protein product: CASSLAVNYGYTF.

CDR3 nucleotide sequence: TGTGCCAGCAGTGACAAAGCGGGGAGCACAGATACGCAGTATTTT. Amino acid sequence: CASSDKAGSTDTQYF. The chain joins TRBV6-4 to TRBJ2-3, with 7 positions matching TRBD2. CDR3 length equals 15 residues. Germline CDR1 reads MRHNA; CDR2 reads SNTAGT. After removal of 2 bases from V and 0 bases from J, the junction contained 2 bases not matched to a gene.

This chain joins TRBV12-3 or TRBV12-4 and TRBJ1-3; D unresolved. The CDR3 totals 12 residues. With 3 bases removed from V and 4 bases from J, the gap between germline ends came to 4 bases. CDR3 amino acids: CASSFSGNTIYF. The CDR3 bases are TGTGCCAGCAGTTTTTCAGGAAACACCATATATTTT.

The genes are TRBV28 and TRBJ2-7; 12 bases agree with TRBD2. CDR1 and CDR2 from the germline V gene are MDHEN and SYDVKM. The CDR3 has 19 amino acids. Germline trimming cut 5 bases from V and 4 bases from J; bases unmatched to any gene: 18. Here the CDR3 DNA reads TGTGCCAGCAGTCCCCTAACGGGACTAGCGGGTAAGACAGGATACGAGCAGTACTTC. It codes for CASSPLTGLAGKTGYEQYF.

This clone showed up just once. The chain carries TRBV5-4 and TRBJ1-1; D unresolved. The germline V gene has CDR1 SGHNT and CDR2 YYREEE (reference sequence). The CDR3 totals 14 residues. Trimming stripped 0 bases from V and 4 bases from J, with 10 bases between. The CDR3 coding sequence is TGTGCCAGCAGCTTGGCGGGAATCGGCACTGAAGCTTTCTTT. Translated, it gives CASSLAGIGTEAFF.

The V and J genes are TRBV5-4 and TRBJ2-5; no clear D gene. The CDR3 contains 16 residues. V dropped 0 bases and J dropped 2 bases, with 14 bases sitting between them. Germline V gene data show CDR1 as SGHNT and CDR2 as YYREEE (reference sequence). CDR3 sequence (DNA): TGTGCCAGCAGCTTGGGGCCAGCGACGCGGCAAGAGACCCAGTACTTC. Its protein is CASSLGPATRQETQYF.

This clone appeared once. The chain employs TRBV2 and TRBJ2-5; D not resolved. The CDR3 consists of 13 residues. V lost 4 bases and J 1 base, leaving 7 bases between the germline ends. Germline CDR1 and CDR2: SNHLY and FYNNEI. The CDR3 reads CASSVNVQETQYF. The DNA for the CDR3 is TGTGCCAGCAGTGTGAACGTCCAAGAGACCCAGTACTTC.

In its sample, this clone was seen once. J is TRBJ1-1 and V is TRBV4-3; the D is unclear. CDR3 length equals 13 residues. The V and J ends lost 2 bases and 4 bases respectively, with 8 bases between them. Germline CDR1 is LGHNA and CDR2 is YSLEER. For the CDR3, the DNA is TGCGCCAGCAGCCAACTTTTGGGCACTGAAGCTTTCTTT. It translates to CASSQLLGTEAFF.

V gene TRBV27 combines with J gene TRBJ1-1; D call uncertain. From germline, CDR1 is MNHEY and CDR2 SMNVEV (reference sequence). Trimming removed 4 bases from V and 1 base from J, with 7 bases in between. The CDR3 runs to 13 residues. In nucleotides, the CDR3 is TGTGCCAGCAGTTGGGGTGGGAACACTGAAGCTTTCTTT. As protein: CASSWGGNTEAFF.

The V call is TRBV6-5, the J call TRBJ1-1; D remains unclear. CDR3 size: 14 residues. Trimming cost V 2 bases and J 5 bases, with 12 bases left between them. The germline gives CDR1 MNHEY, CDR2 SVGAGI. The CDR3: CASSYAGWKTEAFF. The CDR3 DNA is TGTGCCAGCAGTTACGCGGGTTGGAAAACTGAAGCTTTCTTT.

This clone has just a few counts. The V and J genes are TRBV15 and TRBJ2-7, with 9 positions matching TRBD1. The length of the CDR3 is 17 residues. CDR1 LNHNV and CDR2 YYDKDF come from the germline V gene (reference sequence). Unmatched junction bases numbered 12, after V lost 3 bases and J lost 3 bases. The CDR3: CATSSGQDRGRYYEQYF. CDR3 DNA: TGTGCCACCAGCAGCGGCCAAGACAGGGGGAGATACTACGAGCAGTACTTC.

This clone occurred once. CDR3 protein: CASSPLPPGPDENYGYTF. Written as DNA, the CDR3 is TGTGCCAGCAGCCCTCTACCGCCGGGGCCCGACGAAAACTATGGCTACACCTTC. The V gene is TRBV7-6, the J gene TRBJ1-2; TRBD1 might be the D (5 bases). The CDR3 runs 18 residues. The germline gives CDR1 SGHVS, CDR2 FNYEAQ. V lost 5 bases and J lost 2, with 24 bases in between.